The entry below gives a single TCR beta chain sequence along with its context. The ends were cut back, 4 bases at V and 5 bases at J, with 14 bases in the middle. Germline assignment: CDR1 MNHEY and CDR2 SVGEGT. The CDR3 runs 14 residues. Sequencing used immunoSEQ multiplex PCR; TCRdb keeps in-frame clones, though not all of them. This table holds fewer than 200,000 clones, 90% found once. This specimen comes from a study of control samples from healthy donors and cancer patients. The J gene is TRBJ1-1, the V gene TRBV6-2 or TRBV6-3; the D gene is possibly TRBD1 (6 bases). Input material: blood. The TCR comes from a woman between 50 and 59 years old in good health. The CDR3: CASSSWGRGTEAFF. The DNA for the CDR3 is TGTGCCAGCAGTTCGTGGGGGCGAGGTACTGAAGCTTTCTTT.